The 20 T cell receptor beta chains given below trace back to one sample, sequenced in a study of identical twins. TCRdb recomputed calls from the 5' RACE reads with MiXCR, one row per CDR3 protein. The sample shows more than 1.5 million distinct CDR3 sequences, roughly 35% of them seen only once. The sequenced sample was cord blood. The receptors shown here come from a newborn girl in good health.

In its sample, this clonotype was seen a few times. The J gene is TRBJ2-2, the V gene TRBV5-1, with 7 bases that match TRBD2. Germline values: CDR1 SGHRS, CDR2 YFSETQ. This CDR3 is built from 16 residues. V gave up 1 base and J gave up 1 base; unmatched junction bases: 4. CDR3 residues: CASSLYGTKNTGELFF. The DNA for the CDR3 is TGCGCCAGCAGCTTGTATGGGACTAAGAACACCGGGGAGCTGTTTTTT.

This clonotype was counted at least ten times. This chain uses TRBV6-5 with TRBJ2-7, with a possible D match to TRBD2 (5 bases). The CDR3 spans 12 residues. Trimming pared 6 bases from V and 3 bases from J, leaving 9 bases between. The germline gives CDR1 MNHEY, CDR2 SVGAGI. The CDR3 sequence: CASRTTSYEQYF. CDR3 DNA sequence: TGTGCCAGCAGAACTACTAGCTACGAGCAGTACTTC.

The chain is built from TRBV28 and TRBJ1-3; D is unclear. V was shortened by 4 bases and J by 8 bases, with 9 bases between the two germline ends. This CDR3 has 12 residues. Per the germline V gene, CDR1 is MDHEN and CDR2 is SYDVKM. In nucleotides, the CDR3 is TGTGCCAGCAGTTCGAGGGCGGACACCATATATTTT. This codes for CASSSRADTIYF. Using reference TRBV28 and TRBJ1-3 for the parts outside the CDR3, the full variable domain is DVKVTQSSRYLVKRTGEKVFLECVQDMDHENMFWYRQDPGLGLRLIYFSYDVKMKEKGDIPEGYSVSREKKERFSLILESASTNQTSMYLCASSSRADTIYFGEGSWLTVV.

This clonotype appeared once. The junction shows a germline mismatch at one end, possibly a read error. The chain employs TRBV3-1 and TRBJ2-1; D remains unclear. Germline V CDR1 and CDR2: LGHDT, YNNKEL (reference sequence). The CDR3 runs 15 residues. The CDR3 DNA follows: TGTGCCAGCAGCTCACGACGCCGGTACTACAATCAGCAGTTCTTC. Protein product: CASSSRRRYYNQQFF.

This chain uses TRBV5-1 with TRBJ2-2; D is unresolved. V was cut by 5 bases and J by 1 base, with 15 bases left in between. CDR1 and CDR2 (germline): SGHRS, YFSETQ. This CDR3 region has 16 residues. The CDR3 sequence: CASSLSSLRNTGELFF. CDR3 nucleotide sequence: TGCGCCAGCAGTCTTAGCAGCCTACGGAACACCGGGGAGCTGTTTTTT.

A word on this clonotype: The junction departs from germline at one end; a sequencing error may be responsible. This chain links TRBV28 with TRBJ1-6; TRBD1 might be the D (5 bases). CDR3 size: 16 residues. Germline V CDR1 and CDR2: MDHEN, SYDVKM. CDR3 DNA: TGTGCCAGCAGTTTCGGGACGAGCTCCTGTAATTCACCCCTCCACTTT. Its protein product is CASSFGTSSCNSPLHF.

This clonotype was picked up a small number of times. This chain joins TRBV10-3 and TRBJ2-1; TRBD2 agrees at 14 bases. CDR1 is ENHRY and CDR2 is SYGVKD in the germline V gene. The junction had 6 bases not matched to a gene; V was cut back by 6 bases and J by 8 bases. The CDR3 has 15 residues. CDR3 loop: CAISLTSGGADEQFF. CDR3 bases: TGTGCCATCAGCCTGACTAGCGGGGGGGCGGATGAGCAGTTCTTC.

The sample holds a few counts of this clonotype. V is TRBV27 and J is TRBJ2-1; 8 bases are a match to TRBD2. With the DNA end fitting TRBJ2-7 better, the J assignment may be wrong. This CDR3 spans 15 amino acids. Germline CDR1 reads MNHEY; CDR2 reads SMNVEV (reference sequence). The CDR3 nucleotides read TGTGCCAGCAGTTCCTGGACTAGCCCCTACAATGAGCAGTACTTC. This translates into CASSSWTSPYNEQYF.

This clonotype was seen a few times. The CDR3 is CASSTGRTSYEQYF. The CDR3 DNA reads TGTGCCAGCAGCACGGGACGGACCTCCTACGAGCAGTACTTC. The V gene is TRBV14, the J gene TRBJ2-7; D is possibly TRBD1 or TRBD2 (5 bases each). The CDR3 runs to 14 residues. The V gene lost 5 bases and the J gene lost 0 bases, with 11 bases spanning the gap. Looked up from germline, CDR1 is SGHDN and CDR2 is FVKESK.

This clonotype was seen a few times. The V gene is TRBV4-1, the J gene TRBJ2-5, with D unresolved. Per the germline V gene, CDR1 is MGHRA and CDR2 is YSYEKL. V was trimmed by 1 base and J by 1 base, leaving 13 bases between them. The CDR3 runs 16 residues. The CDR3 DNA is TGCGCCAGCAGCCAAGTACCCTACAGTCCCCAAGAGACCCAGTACTTC. It encodes CASSQVPYSPQETQYF.

CDR3 nucleotide sequence: TGTGCCAGCAGTATCGACCCCAACTCCTACAATGAGCAGTTCTTC. As protein: CASSIDPNSYNEQFF. The J gene is TRBJ2-1, the V gene TRBV28; D gene ambiguous. Trimming took off 5 bases at V and 0 bases at J, with 11 bases between the two ends. This CDR3 has 15 amino acids. In germline, CDR1 is MDHEN, CDR2 SYDVKM.

This clonotype has at least ten counts. V is TRBV28 and J is TRBJ2-7; TRBD1 agrees at 11 bases. Germline V lookup: CDR1 MDHEN, CDR2 SYDVKM. Trimming cost V 0 bases and J 4 bases; bases outside gene matches: 2. This CDR3 comprises 15 residues. The CDR3 loop reads CASSLWGQGEYEQYF. Here the CDR3 DNA reads TGTGCCAGCAGTTTATGGGGACAGGGGGAATACGAGCAGTACTTC.

The CDR3 loop is CASSWDRGYNEQFF. The DNA of the CDR3 is TGTGCCAGCAGTTGGGACAGGGGTTACAATGAGCAGTTCTTC. V usage is TRBV28 and J usage is TRBJ2-1, with 10 bases fitting TRBD1. The CDR3 consists of 14 residues. Looked up from germline, CDR1 is MDHEN and CDR2 is SYDVKM. The J segment lost 4 bases and the V segment lost 4 bases, leaving 1 base of the junction unmatched.

About this clonotype itself: One end of the junction fails to match germline, which may point to a read error. The CDR3 loop is CAGSSDSLNSPLHF. The DNA of the CDR3 is TGTGCCGGCAGTTCCGACAGCCTTAATTCACCCCTCCACTTT. The chain has TRBV2 and TRBJ1-6, with D possibly matching TRBD1 (5 bases). Germline V gene data show CDR1 as SNHLY and CDR2 as FYNNEI. This CDR3 is built from 14 residues.

This clonotype was seen more than once but under ten times. The chain joins TRBV3-1 to TRBJ2-1; 9 bases map to TRBD2. Germline V gives CDR1 LGHDT, CDR2 YNNKEL (reference sequence). There are 16 residues in the CDR3. The ends lost 3 bases at V and 4 bases at J; junction bases unmatched: 7. This CDR3 reads CASSHLTSGPYNEQFF. The CDR3 DNA sequence: TGTGCCAGCAGCCATCTAACTAGCGGGCCGTACAATGAGCAGTTCTTC.

Remarks on this clonotype: Its ends do not fully match the called genes, so a read error is possible. This chain connects TRBV20-1 to TRBJ2-7, with D possibly being TRBD2 (7 bases). The closer fit of TRBJ2-4 to the DNA end suggests the J call may be wrong. The CDR3 is 14 amino acids. Looked up from germline, CDR1 is DFQATT and CDR2 is SNEGSKA (reference sequence). The CDR3 is CGARDRGAVNIQYF. The CDR3 DNA sequence: TGCGGTGCTAGAGATCGGGGGGCCGTCAACATTCAGTACTTC.

This clonotype was seen ten or more times. This chain links TRBV5-1 with TRBJ2-7, with D unclear. Deletions cut 0 bases from V and 3 bases from J, with 7 bases between. The CDR3 has 13 residues. Germline-derived CDR1 and CDR2 are SGHRS and YFSETQ. The CDR3 loop reads CASSLGDRYEQYF. The CDR3 DNA reads TGCGCCAGCAGCTTGGGAGATCGCTACGAGCAGTACTTC. Together with reference TRBV5-1 and TRBJ2-7, the CDR3 gives the full variable domain: KAGVTQTPRYLIKTRGQQVTLSCSPISGHRSVSWYQQTPGQGLQFLFEYFSETQRNKGNFPGRFSGRQFSNSRSEMNVSTLELGDSALYLCASSLGDRYEQYFGPGTRLTVT.

This clonotype showed up just a few times. The chain uses TRBV27 and TRBJ1-5; weak D call: TRBD1 (6 bases). This CDR3 is 16 amino acids long. Germline V gene lookup returns CDR1 MNHEY and CDR2 SMNVEV (reference sequence). Trimming removed 4 bases from V and 0 bases from J, with 13 bases in between. The CDR3 DNA reads TGTGCCAGCAGTTCCTATAGGGGGAGTAGCAATCAGCCCCAGCATTTT. Its translation is CASSSYRGSSNQPQHF.

CDR3 in DNA: TGTGCCAGCAGTTCCCTTATAGATACGCAGTATTTT. Translating gives CASSSLIDTQYF. The chain is built from TRBV28 and TRBJ2-3; D gene uncertain. V was trimmed by 4 bases and J by 5 bases, leaving 7 bases between them. The CDR3 has 12 residues. CDR1 and CDR2 from the germline V gene are MDHEN and SYDVKM.

The chain is built from TRBV5-1 and TRBJ2-3; 14 positions agree with TRBD2. Germline CDR1 and CDR2: SGHRS and YFSETQ. V lost 4 bases, J lost 5 bases, and 6 bases stayed unmatched. This CDR3 has 16 amino acids. Here the CDR3 reads CASSLPGLAGGDTQYF. CDR3 sequence (DNA): TGCGCCAGCAGCCTGCCTGGACTAGCGGGGGGAGATACGCAGTATTTT.